A selection of T cell receptor beta chains follows, all from one sample in a study of a mutant IDH1 vaccine in newly diagnosed glioma. Method: immunoSEQ multiplex PCR; TCRdb's copy keeps in-frame clones and lacks some. This table holds 45,000 to 60,000 clones, roughly 78% found once. These TCRs' antigens remain unknown. The material was PBMCs, obtained from a glioma patient whose treatment included an IDH1 peptide vaccine. The receptor source for this set is a man aged 45-65 years with glioma. The CDR3 runs from the conserved cysteine through the conserved F or W. A D gene is named only where the DNA matches it firmly. Where a row states a size, it is once, few, many or the class of an expanded clone; other rows omit it.

CDR3 length	D gene	V gene	clone size	J gene	CDR3 protein	CDR3 DNA
13	-	TRBV7-2	-	TRBJ1-1	CASSPKPYTEAFF	TGTGCCAGCAGCCCTAAGCCCTACACTGAAGCTTTCTTT
15	-	TRBV5-1	-	TRBJ2-7	CASSLLGGESYEQYF	TGCGCCAGCAGCTTGCTAGGGGGGGAATCCTACGAGCAGTACTTC
14	-	TRBV19	-	TRBJ1-2	CASSSMGTRRGYTF	TGTGCCAGTAGCTCAATGGGGACCCGAAGAGGCTACACCTTC
14	TRBD1	TRBV7-2	once	TRBJ1-5	CASSLDRASEAQHF	TGTGCCAGCAGCCTCGACAGGGCCTCGGAGGCCCAGCATTTT
15	-	TRBV5-6	-	TRBJ1-1	CASRFRDTASKEAFF	TGTGCCAGCAGGTTTAGGGACACCGCAAGTAAAGAAGCTTTCTTT
14	-	TRBV5-1	-	TRBJ1-2	CASSNDGLNYGYTF	TGCGCCAGCAGCAACGACGGGCTTAACTATGGCTACACCTTC
15	TRBD1	TRBV5-6	-	TRBJ2-1	CASSIRDRGLGEQFF	TGTGCCAGCAGCATCCGGGACAGGGGGCTGGGTGAGCAGTTCTTC
13	-	TRBV6-5	-	TRBJ1-5	CASSRDPAQPQHF	TGTGCCAGCAGCCGGGACCCCGCCCAGCCCCAGCATTTT
13	-	TRBV18	-	TRBJ1-1	CASSPGRNTEAFF	TGTGCCAGCTCCCCCGGCAGGAACACTGAAGCTTTCTTT
14	TRBD2	TRBV10-1	once	TRBJ2-7	CASSCGGNSYEQYF	TGCGCCAGCAGTTGCGGGGGAAACTCCTACGAGCAGTACTTC
14	-	TRBV4-1	-	TRBJ2-2	CAVATGPNTGELFF	TGCGCCGTCGCCACAGGGCCGAACACCGGGGAGCTGTTTTTT
13	-	TRBV29-1	-	TRBJ1-5	CSVGTDSNQPQHF	TGCAGCGTTGGGACGGATAGCAATCAGCCCCAGCATTTT
16	-	TRBV10-3	few	TRBJ2-1	CAIGTGRATYNNEQFF	TGTGCCATCGGTACGGGCCGGGCGACGTACAATAATGAGCAGTTCTTC
13	-	TRBV2	-	TRBJ1-4	CASRAGWVEKLFF	TGTGCCAGCAGGGCAGGGTGGGTTGAAAAACTGTTTTTT
13	-	TRBV7-9	-	TRBJ2-1	CASSARDYNEQFF	TGTGCCAGCAGCGCCCGGGACTACAATGAGCAGTTCTTC
14	-	TRBV9	-	TRBJ1-3	CASSVGAGMYTIYF	TGTGCCAGCAGCGTAGGAGCCGGGATGTACACCATATATTTT
15	-	TRBV27	-	TRBJ2-2	CASSLLSGSPGELFF	TGTGCCAGCAGTTTACTCTCAGGGAGTCCCGGGGAGCTGTTTTTT
16	TRBD1	TRBV7-2	-	TRBJ2-3	CASSTRQGVLTDTQYF	TGTGCCAGCAGCACCCGACAGGGTGTACTCACAGATACGCAGTATTTT
11	-	TRBV10-1	-	TRBJ2-7	CASTLGDEQYF	TGCGCCAGCACCTTAGGGGACGAGCAGTACTTC
14	-	TRBV5-5	-	TRBJ1-3	CASSRAGAGNTIYF	TGTGCCAGCAGCCGAGCGGGGGCTGGAAACACCATATATTTT
17	-	TRBV7-2	-	TRBJ2-2	CASSPPGGFANTGELFF	TGTGCCAGCAGTCCACCCGGGGGCTTCGCGAACACCGGGGAGCTGTTTTTT
15	-	TRBV15	-	TRBJ1-3	CATSRDPISGNTIYF	TGTGCCACCAGCAGAGATCCCATCTCTGGAAACACCATATATTTT
10	-	TRBV20-1	once	TRBJ2-1	CSARDEEQFF	TGCAGTGCTAGAGATGAGGAGCAGTTCTTC
14	-	TRBV9	-	TRBJ2-2	CASSVRRNTGELFF	TGTGCCAGCAGCGTGCGTCGTAACACCGGGGAGCTGTTTTTT
15	-	TRBV1	-	TRBJ2-2	CTSSPGRLNTGELFF	TGCACCAGCAGCCCAGGGCGATTGAACACCGGGGAGCTGTTTTTT
16	TRBD1	TRBV5-6	once	TRBJ1-4	CASSERPGQGYEKLFF	TGTGCCAGCAGCGAGAGACCGGGACAGGGGTATGAAAAACTGTTTTTT
16	TRBD1	TRBV19	-	TRBJ1-6	CASSKTSDRANSPLHF	TGTGCCAGTAGTAAAACAAGTGACAGGGCAAATTCACCCCTCCACTTT